This T cell receptor (beta chain) was captured in a study of identical twins. This clonotype appeared many times. Per germline, CDR1 SGHRS and CDR2 YFSETQ. Trimming removed 0 bases from V and 6 bases from J, with 16 bases in between. This CDR3 comprises 15 residues. TCRdb analysed the 5' RACE reads with MiXCR anew, one entry per CDR3 protein. Of 700,000 or so distinct CDR3 sequences in the sample, 8.5% to 9% are singletons; the top ten hold around 0.98%. The data also belong to a second study, concerning yellow fever vaccine responses in identical twins.

This receptor was taken from a woman aged 18 to 35 in good health. The V gene is TRBV5-1, the J gene TRBJ2-7; no reliable D call. The sequencing sample was made of PBMCs. CDR3 amino acids: CASSLASTARFEQYF. The CDR3 DNA follows: TGCGCCAGCAGCTTGGCCTCAACAGCTCGTTTCGAGCAGTACTTC.